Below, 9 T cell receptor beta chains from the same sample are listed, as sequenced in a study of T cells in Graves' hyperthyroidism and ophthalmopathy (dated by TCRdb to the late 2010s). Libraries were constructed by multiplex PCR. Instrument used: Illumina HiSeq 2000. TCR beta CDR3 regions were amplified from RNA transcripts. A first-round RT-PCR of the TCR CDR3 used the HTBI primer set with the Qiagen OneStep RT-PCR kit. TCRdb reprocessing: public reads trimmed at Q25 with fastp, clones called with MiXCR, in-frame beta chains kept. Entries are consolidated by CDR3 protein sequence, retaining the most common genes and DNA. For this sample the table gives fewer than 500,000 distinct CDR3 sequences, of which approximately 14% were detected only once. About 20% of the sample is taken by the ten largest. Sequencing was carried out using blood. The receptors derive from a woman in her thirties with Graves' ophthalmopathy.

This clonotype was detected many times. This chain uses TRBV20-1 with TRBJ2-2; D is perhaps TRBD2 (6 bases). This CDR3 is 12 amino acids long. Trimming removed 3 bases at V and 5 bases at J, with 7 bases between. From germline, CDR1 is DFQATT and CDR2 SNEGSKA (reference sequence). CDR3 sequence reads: CSARGGTGELFF. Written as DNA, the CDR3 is TGCAGTGCTAGGGGGGGTACCGGGGAGCTGTTTTTT.

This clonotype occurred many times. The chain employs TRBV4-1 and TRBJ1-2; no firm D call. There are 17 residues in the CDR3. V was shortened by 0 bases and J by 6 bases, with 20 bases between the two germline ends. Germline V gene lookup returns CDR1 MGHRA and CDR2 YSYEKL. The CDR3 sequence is CASSQDRREFTWDGYTF. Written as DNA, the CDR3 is TGCGCCAGCAGCCAAGATCGAAGGGAGTTCACGTGGGATGGCTACACCTTC.

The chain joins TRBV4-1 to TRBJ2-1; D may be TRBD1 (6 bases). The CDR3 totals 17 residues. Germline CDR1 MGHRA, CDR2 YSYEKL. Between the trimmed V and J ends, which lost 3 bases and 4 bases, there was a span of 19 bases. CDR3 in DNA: TGCGCCAGCAGCCAGGAACCATTGGGGGCCCGATACAATGAGCAGTTCTTC. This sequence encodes CASSQEPLGARYNEQFF.

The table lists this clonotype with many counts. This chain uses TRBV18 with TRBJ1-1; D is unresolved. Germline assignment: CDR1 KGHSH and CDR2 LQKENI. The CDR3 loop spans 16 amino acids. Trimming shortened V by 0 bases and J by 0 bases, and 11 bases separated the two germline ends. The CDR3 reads CASSPPSAGMNTEAFF. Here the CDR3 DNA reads TGTGCCAGCTCACCACCGAGTGCAGGCATGAACACTGAAGCTTTCTTT.

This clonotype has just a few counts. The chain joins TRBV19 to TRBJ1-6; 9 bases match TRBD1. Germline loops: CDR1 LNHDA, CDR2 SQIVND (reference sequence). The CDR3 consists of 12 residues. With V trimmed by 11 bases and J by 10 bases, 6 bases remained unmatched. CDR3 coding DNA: TGTGCCGGGGGGACAGGGAACTCACCCCTCCACTTT. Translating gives CAGGTGNSPLHF.

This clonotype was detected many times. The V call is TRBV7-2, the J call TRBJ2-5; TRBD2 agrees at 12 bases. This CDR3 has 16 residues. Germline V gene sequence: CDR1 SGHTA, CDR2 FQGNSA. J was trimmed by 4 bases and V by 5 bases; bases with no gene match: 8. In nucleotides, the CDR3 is TGTGCCAGCAGCCCTAGCGGGGGGGGGATTCCAGAGACCCAGTACTTC. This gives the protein CASSPSGGGIPETQYF.

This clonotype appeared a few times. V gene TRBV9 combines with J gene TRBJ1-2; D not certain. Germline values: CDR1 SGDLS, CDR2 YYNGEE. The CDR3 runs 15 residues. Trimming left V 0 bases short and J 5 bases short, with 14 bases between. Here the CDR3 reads CASSVGSTGGYGYTF. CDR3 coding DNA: TGTGCCAGCAGCGTAGGGTCCACGGGAGGATATGGCTACACCTTC.

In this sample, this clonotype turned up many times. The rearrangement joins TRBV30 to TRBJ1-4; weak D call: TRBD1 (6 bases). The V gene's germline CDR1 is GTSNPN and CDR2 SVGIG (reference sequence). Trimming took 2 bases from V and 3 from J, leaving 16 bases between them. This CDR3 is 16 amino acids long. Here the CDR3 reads CAWSPYRAMANEKLFF. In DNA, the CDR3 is TGTGCCTGGAGTCCCTACAGGGCAATGGCTAATGAAAAACTGTTTTTT.

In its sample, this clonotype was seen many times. The CDR3 DNA reads TGTGCCAGCAGTTTCGGGCCAGGTGGTCTTTTAGGTTCACCCCTCCACTTT. It encodes CASSFGPGGLLGSPLHF. The chain uses TRBV12-3 or TRBV12-4 and TRBJ1-6, with D uncertain. Trimming pared 3 bases from V and 9 bases from J, leaving 21 bases between. The CDR3 is 17 amino acids.